This T cell receptor (beta chain) was obtained from a study of cytomegalovirus exposure and HLA in healthy donors. Study outcomes and limitations: Beyond CMV serostatus, there was no information to go on about immune exposure. Later work showed greater clonal expansion in HLA-associated TCR beta chains than in equally common others. Later analysis reportedly placed an Asian-associated ancestry cluster below the roughly 670-donor mean in N-insertions.

Although they were nominally healthy when sampled, donors likely had unrecorded immune exposures. The germline gives CDR1 SGHTA, CDR2 FQGNSA. The length of the CDR3 is 13 residues. V lost 4 bases and J 7 bases, leaving 14 bases between the germline ends. A note on this clone: As yet, its antigen is unknown.

13 Jbeta primers and 60 Vbeta primers were used for the PCR. Clones were sequenced by immunoSEQ multiplex PCR, and TCRdb holds only the in-frame ones, with some missing. Of about 150,000 clones in the sample, 70% to 80% were seen once. This chain joins TRBV7-2 and TRBJ2-7; a weak D match, TRBD2 (5 bases). The TCR sequence derives from a man aged 25-45 years in good health and CMV-seronegative. The sequenced sample was PBMCs. CDR3 sequence (DNA): TGTGCCAGCAGCTCGACGACACTAGGAGAGCAGTACTTC. As protein: CASSSTTLGEQYF.